Detailed here is one TCR beta chain. The entry originates in a study of control samples from healthy donors and cancer patients. This CDR3 has 14 amino acids. V was clipped by 3 bases and J by 2 bases, with 11 bases between them. Germline V gene sequence: CDR1 LGHNA, CDR2 YSLEER. Assay used: immunoSEQ multiplex PCR; TCRdb lists only in-frame clones, some missing. Of about 150,000 clones in the sample, roughly 94% are singletons; the top ten hold 8.5%. Sample: blood. The rearrangement joins TRBV4-3 to TRBJ2-7; D not resolved. This clonotype was obtained from a woman aged 35 to 49 in good health. The CDR3 region is CASSQQVGPYEQYF. DNA for the CDR3: TGCGCCAGCAGCCAGCAGGTAGGACCCTACGAGCAGTACTTC.